The 14 T cell receptor beta chains listed next were all sequenced from one sample in a study of T and B cells in COVID-19 patients. Blood genomic DNA input for TRB amplification was about 240-550 ng. BIOMED2 TRB-A/B primer pools were used in multiplex TRB PCR. TCRdb recomputed calls from the multiplex PCR reads with MiXCR, one row per CDR3 protein. The sample contains roughly 23,000 distinct CDR3 sequences, approximately 28% of which appear only once. Material: blood. These TCRs come from a human donor who had recovered from COVID-19.

The genes are TRBV18 and TRBJ1-1; D unresolved. Germline-derived CDR1 and CDR2 are KGHSH and LQKENI. V dropped 2 bases and J dropped 1 base, with 14 bases sitting between them. This CDR3 is built from 16 residues. The CDR3 spells CASSPFQEARNTEAFF. CDR3 DNA: TGTGCCAGCTCACCATTTCAGGAGGCCAGGAACACTGAAGCTTTCTTT.

The chain couples TRBV11-1 to TRBJ2-1; D remains ambiguous. V dropped 1 base and J dropped 6 bases, with 7 bases sitting between them. The CDR3 runs 13 residues. Germline V gene lookup returns CDR1 SGHAT and CDR2 FQDESV (reference sequence). DNA of the CDR3: TGTGCCAGCAGCTTAGTCCCCCTCAATGAGCAGTTCTTC. It specifies CASSLVPLNEQFF. Variable domain in full (rest from reference TRBV11-1 and TRBJ2-1): EAEVAQSPRYKITEKSQAVAFWCDPISGHATLYWYRQILGQGPELLVQFQDESVVDDSQLPKDRFSAERLKGVDSTLKIQPAELGDSAMYLCASSLVPLNEQFFGPGTRLTVL.

V gene TRBV6-1 combines with J gene TRBJ1-5, with 7 bases matching TRBD1. Germline CDR1 and CDR2: MNHNS and SASEGT. The CDR3 totals 15 residues. Germline trimming cut 4 bases from V and 4 bases from J; bases unmatched to any gene: 7. The CDR3 nucleotides are TGTGCCAGCAGTGTGGGGACAGCTCTTAATCAGCCCCAGCATTTT. Its protein product is CASSVGTALNQPQHF.

This clonotype was found many times. This chain joins TRBV12-3 or TRBV12-4 and TRBJ2-5; TRBD1 agrees at 8 bases. CDR3 length: 16 amino acids. V trimming: 6 bases; J trimming: 5 bases; junction bases outside the gene matches: 14. In DNA, the CDR3 is TGTGCCAGCAGCAAACAGGACAGGGTCATTGGCGAGACCCAGTACTTC. It specifies CASSKQDRVIGETQYF.

A few counts support this clonotype. The chain recombines TRBV12-3 or TRBV12-4 with TRBJ2-7; TRBD2 aligns across 8 bases. Germline trimming cut 5 bases from V and 5 bases from J; bases unmatched to any gene: 11. The CDR3 contains 15 residues. The chain's CDR3 is CASSPRGSGSNEQYF. In DNA, the CDR3 is TGTGCCAGCAGTCCTCGGGGAAGCGGGAGCAACGAGCAGTACTTC.

The chain employs TRBV7-9 and TRBJ1-1; D gene unclear. CDR1 and CDR2 (germline): SEHNR, FQNEAQ (reference sequence). CDR3 length: 11 amino acids. V lost 5 bases and J lost 6, with 7 bases in between. In DNA, the CDR3 is TGTGCCAGCAGCCAAGTTTCTGAAGCTTTCTTT. Amino acid sequence: CASSQVSEAFF. Complete variable domain (other parts from reference TRBV7-9 and TRBJ1-1): DTGVSQNPRHKITKRGQNVTFRCDPISEHNRLYWYRQTLGQGPEFLTYFQNEAQLEKSRLLSDRFSAERPKGSFSTLEIQRTEQGDSAMYLCASSQVSEAFFGQGTRLTVV.

This clonotype was seen only a few times. The chain uses TRBV6-1 and TRBJ2-5; 7 bases fit TRBD1. This CDR3 spans 15 amino acids. The germline V gene encodes CDR1 MNHNS and CDR2 SASEGT. V shed 1 base and J 5 bases; nucleotides not matched to a gene: 7. The CDR3 sequence is CASSEDRGPGETQYF. The CDR3 nucleotides read TGTGCCAGCAGTGAAGATAGGGGGCCTGGGGAGACCCAGTACTTC.

This clonotype was recorded a few times. V and J are TRBV27 and TRBJ2-3; 12 nucleotides match TRBD2. CDR1 and CDR2 (germline): MNHEY, SMNVEV (reference sequence). The J segment lost 5 bases and the V segment lost 4 bases, leaving 4 bases of the junction unmatched. The CDR3 runs 15 residues. CDR3 loop: CASSYTTSGGDTQYF. Here the CDR3 DNA reads TGTGCCAGCAGTTACACGACTAGCGGGGGAGATACGCAGTATTTT.

The chain couples TRBV5-3 to TRBJ1-4; TRBD1 matches 9 bases. TRBV5-3 has ORF status, its function being uncertain. The CDR3 sequence is 16 residues long. The trim removed 2 bases at V and 8 bases at J, leaving 10 bases unmatched. The CDR3 here is CARSFEKQGAEEKLFF. Here the CDR3 DNA reads TGTGCCAGAAGCTTTGAGAAACAGGGGGCTGAGGAAAAACTGTTTTTT.

This clonotype was counted between two and nine times. The CDR3 bases are TGTGCCATCAGTCCGCCGGGCAGCAACTCCTACAATGAGCAGTTCTTC. Encoded protein: CAISPPGSNSYNEQFF. V gene TRBV10-3 combines with J gene TRBJ2-1; D not resolved. The CDR3 extends over 16 amino acids. The V gene's germline CDR1 is ENHRY and CDR2 SYGVKD. Deletions cut 5 bases from V and 0 bases from J, with 14 bases between.

This chain links TRBV18 with TRBJ2-5; no definite D call. Germline CDR1 KGHSH, CDR2 LQKENI. This CDR3 contains 12 residues. Trimming removed 1 base at V and 4 bases at J, with 4 bases between. Here the CDR3 DNA reads TGTGCCAGCTCACCACAGGTAGAGACCCAGTACTTC. Translated, it gives CASSPQVETQYF.

This clonotype was seen a few times. This sequence joins TRBV6-5 and TRBJ2-2, with 9 bases matching TRBD2. CDR3 length: 17 amino acids. CDR1 is MNHEY and CDR2 is SVGAGI in the germline V gene. V lost 5 bases, J lost 1 base, and 8 bases stayed unmatched. The CDR3 region is CASSEIWTSENTGELFF. Written as DNA, the CDR3 is TGTGCCAGCAGTGAAATTTGGACTAGCGAGAACACCGGGGAGCTGTTTTTT.

The table lists this clonotype with many counts. V gene TRBV5-5 combines with J gene TRBJ2-5, with TRBD1 matching over 8 bases. The V segment lost 4 bases and the J segment 4 bases; nucleotides outside the gene matches: 6. Per germline, CDR1 SGHKS and CDR2 YYEKEE (reference sequence). This CDR3 has 14 amino acids. For the CDR3, the DNA is TGTGCCAGCAGCCCGGGACAGGTCCGAGAGACCCAGTACTTC. This encodes CASSPGQVRETQYF.

The rearrangement links TRBV19 to TRBJ1-2; no reliable D call. Germline CDR1 reads LNHDA; CDR2 reads SQIVND (reference sequence). Trimming took 0 bases from V and 0 from J, leaving 11 bases between them. The CDR3 runs 16 residues. The CDR3 DNA reads TGTGCCAGTAGTATAGAGAAGGGAAACGCTAACTATGGCTACACCTTC. It translates to CASSIEKGNANYGYTF.